This T cell receptor (beta chain) was found in a study of PD-L1 blockade in urothelial cancer. This clone was seen just once. Germline CDR1 and CDR2: SGHAT and FQDESV (reference sequence). V dropped 7 bases and J dropped 5 bases, with 8 bases sitting between them. This CDR3 has 12 residues. Method: immunoSEQ multiplex PCR; TCRdb's copy keeps in-frame clones and lacks some. The table includes 25,000 to 35,000 clones, around 87% detected once. The sequence was collected from a man aged 50-60 years with urothelial cancer. The sequences come from PBMCs, collected around atezolizumab (anti-PD-L1) treatment. This chain connects TRBV11-1 to TRBJ2-2, with D maybe TRBD2 (5 bases). CDR3 region: CASTPGTGELFF. The CDR3 coding sequence is TGTGCCAGCACCCCGGGGACCGGGGAGCTGTTTTTT.